This T cell receptor (beta chain) was captured in a study of T-cell reconstitution after alpha-beta-depleted transplantation in children. Broader study findings: Where alpha-beta T cells came from about two months after transplant was reportedly several hundred expanded graft clones. Some patients' high day-60 TCRbeta diversity was traced to surviving recipient T cells and thymic progenitors. Hyperexpanded clones declined; after one year, newly produced T cells mostly supplied diversity.

Unique molecular identifiers featured in how the TCRbeta library was prepared. TCRdb passed the PCR reads through MiXCR, listing each CDR3 protein once. The sample yields more than 200,000 distinct CDR3 sequences, about 15% seen once. Remarks on this clonotype: The antigen remains undetermined.

This CDR3 is built from 15 residues. V was cut by 8 bases and J by 0 bases, with 14 bases left in between. The genes are TRBV12-3 or TRBV12-4 and TRBJ2-1, with a tentative D call TRBD1 (6 bases). Sequenced material: PBMCs, mostly from graft donor cells, taken 360 days after TCRalphabeta/CD19-depleted stem cell transplant. This receptor was obtained from a male patient between 2 and 10 years old who had a stem cell transplant for acute lymphoblastic leukemia, so the T cells may come from the graft donor. CDR3 region: CASGPTGSSYNEQFF. The CDR3, as DNA: TGTGCCAGCGGACCCACAGGGAGCTCCTACAATGAGCAGTTCTTC.